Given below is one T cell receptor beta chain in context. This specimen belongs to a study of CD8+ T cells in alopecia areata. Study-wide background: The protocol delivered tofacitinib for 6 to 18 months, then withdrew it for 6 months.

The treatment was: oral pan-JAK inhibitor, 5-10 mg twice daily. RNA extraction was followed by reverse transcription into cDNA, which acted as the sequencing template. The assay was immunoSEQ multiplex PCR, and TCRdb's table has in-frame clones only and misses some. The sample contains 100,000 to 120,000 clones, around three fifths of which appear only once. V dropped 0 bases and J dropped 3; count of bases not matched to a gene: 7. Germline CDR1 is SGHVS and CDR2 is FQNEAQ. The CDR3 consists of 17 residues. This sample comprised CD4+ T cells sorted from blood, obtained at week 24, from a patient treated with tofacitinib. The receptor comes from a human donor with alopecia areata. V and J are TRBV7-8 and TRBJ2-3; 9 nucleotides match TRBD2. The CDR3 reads CASSLAGGGAITDTQYF. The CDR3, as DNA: TGTGCCAGCAGCTTAGCCGGCGGGGGGGCCATTACAGATACGCAGTATTTT.